A single sample is the source of the 31 T cell receptor beta chains below, sequenced in a study of PD-L1 blockade in urothelial cancer. Produced via immunoSEQ multiplex PCR; TCRdb's table is partial and in-frame only. This sample has around 51,000 clones, with 86% found just once. Here the sequenced sample was PBMCs, taken around atezolizumab (anti-PD-L1) treatment. The source is a man aged 55 to 70 with urothelial cancer.

The rearrangement uses TRBV11-2 and TRBJ2-5; D unresolved. CDR1 and CDR2 from the germline V gene are SGHAT and FQNNGV. The CDR3 runs to 11 residues. Trimming took off 3 bases at V and 5 bases at J, with 4 bases between the two ends. The CDR3 nucleotides read TGTGCCAGCAGCTTCGTGGAGACCCAGTACTTC. Translating it yields CASSFVETQYF.

This chain uses TRBV6-5 with TRBJ1-2; D is possibly TRBD1 (5 bases). The CDR3 has 14 amino acids. Germline V gene data show CDR1 as MNHEY and CDR2 as SVGAGI. V shed 5 bases and J shed 0 bases, with 10 bases lying between them. CDR3 sequence reads: CASSPTGANYGYTF. In DNA, the CDR3 is TGTGCCAGCAGTCCGACGGGGGCTAACTATGGCTACACCTTC.

The rearrangement joins TRBV7-2 to TRBJ2-2; possibly TRBD2 for D (6 bases). This CDR3 comprises 14 residues. V lost 3 bases to trimming and J lost 5 bases, with 10 bases between them. Looked up from germline, CDR1 is SGHTA and CDR2 is FQGNSA. DNA for the CDR3: TGTGCCAGCAGCTTCGTAGCGGATACCGGGGAGCTGTTTTTT. This codes for CASSFVADTGELFF.

V and J are TRBV29-1 and TRBJ1-5; 9 bases are a match to TRBD1. This CDR3 has 13 residues. CDR1 and CDR2 (germline): SQVTM, ANQGSEA. The V and J ends lost 7 bases and 2 bases, in that order; junction bases with no gene match: 3. Here the CDR3 DNA reads TGCAGCGCCGGGGACAGGGGCAATCAGCCCCAGCATTTT. Residues: CSAGDRGNQPQHF.

V is TRBV6-5 and J is TRBJ1-2; TRBD1 matches at 10 bases. Germline assignment: CDR1 MNHEY and CDR2 SVGAGI. The CDR3 spans 13 residues. V shed 6 bases and J 12 bases; nucleotides not matched to a gene: 10. CDR3 sequence reads: CASRRTGTGDDTF. In nucleotides, the CDR3 is TGTGCCAGCAGACGGACCGGGACAGGGGATGACACCTTC.

The chain combines TRBV11-3 with TRBJ2-3; 8 bases map to TRBD1. The CDR3 spans 16 residues. V lost 4 bases to trimming and J lost 5 bases; unmatched junction nucleotides: 11. Germline assignment: CDR1 SGHNT and CDR2 YENEEA. The CDR3 DNA is TGTGCCAGCAGCTCAATACAGGGGGTAGTTGTAGATACGCAGTATTTT. It translates to CASSSIQGVVVDTQYF.

The V gene is TRBV7-2, the J gene TRBJ2-3, with TRBD2 matching 12 bases. Per the germline V gene, CDR1 is SGHTA and CDR2 is FQGNSA. This CDR3 has 16 amino acids. The V segment lost 5 bases and the J segment 4 bases; nucleotides outside the gene matches: 7. The CDR3 loop reads CASSLTSGRTSDTQYF. CDR3 nucleotide sequence: TGTGCCAGCAGCCTTACTAGCGGGAGGACTTCAGATACGCAGTATTTT.

The rearrangement links TRBV19 to TRBJ1-1; D not certain. Trimming shortened V by 5 bases and J by 7 bases, and 14 bases separated the two germline ends. Germline CDR1 reads LNHDA; CDR2 reads SQIVND (reference sequence). The CDR3 extends over 13 amino acids. CDR3 DNA: TGTGCCAGTAGTTCCCCCCCCTACAGTGAAGCTTTCTTT. Translation: CASSSPPYSEAFF.

V usage is TRBV6-4 and J usage is TRBJ1-2, with D possibly matching TRBD1 (5 bases). The germline CDR1 and CDR2 sequences are MRHNA and SNTAGT. There are 12 residues in the CDR3. V shed 10 bases and J shed 3 bases, with 12 bases lying between them. CDR3 nucleotides: TGTGCCACCTTGGACAAGGACTATGGCTACACCTTC. Translated: CATLDKDYGYTF.

The J gene is TRBJ2-7, the V gene TRBV11-3; 8 positions match TRBD1. The CDR3 consists of 16 residues. Germline trimming cut 2 bases from V and 0 bases from J; bases unmatched to any gene: 6. CDR1 SGHNT and CDR2 YENEEA come from the germline V gene. The CDR3 DNA is TGTGCCAGCAGCTTATCCGGGACAGGCTACTCCTACGAGCAGTACTTC. Protein product: CASSLSGTGYSYEQYF.

The chain couples TRBV6-5 to TRBJ1-2, with TRBD1 as a possible D gene (6 bases). The CDR3 contains 14 residues. The ends were cut back, 6 bases at V and 8 bases at J, with 19 bases in the middle. Per the germline V gene, CDR1 is MNHEY and CDR2 is SVGAGI. The CDR3 DNA sequence: TGTGCCAGCAGCCAACAGGGTGGGGCAGGCGGCTACACCTTC. As protein: CASSQQGGAGGYTF.

The J gene is TRBJ1-2, the V gene TRBV6-1, with D possibly TRBD1 on 6 matching bases. The germline V gene encodes CDR1 MNHNS and CDR2 SASEGT. Trimming removed 3 bases at V and 4 bases at J, with 21 bases between. The CDR3 is made up of 17 amino acids. The CDR3 sequence is CASSERFIQGLGYGYTF. The CDR3 bases are TGTGCCAGCAGTGAGCGGTTCATACAGGGTTTGGGCTATGGCTACACCTTC.

The chain is built from TRBV5-6 and TRBJ2-7; D is undetermined. Germline V gene sequence: CDR1 SGHDT, CDR2 YYEEEE. The V gene lost 0 bases and the J gene lost 3 bases, with 10 bases spanning the gap. The CDR3 sequence is 14 residues long. The CDR3 coding sequence is TGTGCCAGCAGCTTGGTTGCTACTAACTACGAGCAGTACTTC. Its translation is CASSLVATNYEQYF.

This clone was seen only once. The chain employs TRBV11-2 and TRBJ2-7; TRBD2 aligns across 8 bases. The V segment lost 3 bases and the J segment 3 bases; nucleotides outside the gene matches: 7. Per germline, CDR1 SGHAT and CDR2 FQNNGV. The CDR3 is 15 residues long. CDR3 in DNA: TGTGCCAGCAGCTTGGCCCCACTAGCGGACTACGAGCAGTACTTC. Amino acids: CASSLAPLADYEQYF.

The chain joins TRBV7-2 to TRBJ2-3; 11 positions agree with TRBD2. The CDR3 extends over 15 amino acids. Germline V gene lookup returns CDR1 SGHTA and CDR2 FQGNSA. V lost 3 bases, J lost 11 bases, and 10 bases stayed unmatched. Here the CDR3 reads CASSFGTSGLLGQYF. In nucleotides, the CDR3 is TGTGCCAGCAGCTTTGGGACTAGCGGTCTTTTAGGGCAGTATTTT. Full variable domain (rest looked up from reference TRBV7-2 and TRBJ2-3): GAGVSQSPSNKVTEKGKDVELRCDPISGHTALYWYRQSLGQGLEFLIYFQGNSAPDKSGLPSDRFSAERTGGSVSTLTIQRTQQEDSAVYLCASSFGTSGLLGQYFGPGTRLTVL.

The rearrangement links TRBV13 to TRBJ1-2; TRBD1 might be the D (6 bases). The CDR3 totals 16 residues. The V end lost 5 bases, the J end lost 7 bases, and 23 bases lay between the germline ends. Per germline, CDR1 PRHDT and CDR2 FYEKMQ (reference sequence). In DNA, the CDR3 is TGTGCCAGCAGCCCATCCGGGACAACCTCCTGGGGTGGCTACACCTTC. Amino acids: CASSPSGTTSWGGYTF. The variable domain in full, with the rest retrieved from reference TRBV13 and TRBJ1-2, is AAGVIQSPRHLIKEKRETATLKCYPIPRHDTVYWYQQGPGQDPQFLISFYEKMQSDKGSIPDRFSAQQFSDYHSELNMSSLELGDSALYFCASSPSGTTSWGGYTFGSGTRLTVV.

The rearrangement links TRBV9 to TRBJ2-7, with D possibly matching TRBD1 (6 bases). Looked up from germline, CDR1 is SGDLS and CDR2 is YYNGEE. The CDR3 sequence is 15 residues long. V was cut by 3 bases and J by 3 bases, with 16 bases left in between. CDR3 residues: CASSAGHGVGYEQYF. CDR3 DNA sequence: TGTGCCAGCAGCGCGGGACACGGGGTTGGCTACGAGCAGTACTTC.

V and J are TRBV5-1 and TRBJ2-2; possibly TRBD1 for D (7 bases). The CDR3 runs 16 residues. Germline V gives CDR1 SGHRS, CDR2 YFSETQ. Trimming removed 4 bases from V and 6 bases from J, with 19 bases in between. The CDR3 nucleotides are TGCGCCAGCAGCCCGACAGGGAGGATCGGTGCCGGGGAGCTGTTTTTT. Translation gives CASSPTGRIGAGELFF.

This chain links TRBV25-1 with TRBJ2-7; D call uncertain. The CDR3 has 12 amino acids. Trimming stripped 6 bases from V and 4 bases from J, with 10 bases between. The germline gives CDR1 MGHDK, CDR2 SYGVNS. CDR3 loop: CASSPALYEQYF. The CDR3 nucleotides are TGTGCCAGCAGCCCCGCCCTATACGAGCAGTACTTC.

This sequence joins TRBV6-5 and TRBJ1-2; D is possibly TRBD1 (6 bases). This CDR3 has 11 residues. Trimming shortened V by 7 bases and J by 5 bases, and 8 bases separated the two germline ends. The germline gives CDR1 MNHEY, CDR2 SVGAGI. CDR3 loop: CASTQGYGYTF. The CDR3 nucleotides are TGTGCCAGCACCCAGGGGTATGGCTACACCTTC.

V and J are TRBV5-5 and TRBJ2-7; the D gene is possibly TRBD2 (6 bases). The germline V gene has CDR1 SGHKS and CDR2 YYEKEE (reference sequence). V was cut by 0 bases and J by 3 bases, with 10 bases left in between. This CDR3 comprises 14 residues. This CDR3 reads CASSLGDWDYEQYF. DNA of the CDR3: TGTGCCAGCAGCTTGGGGGACTGGGACTACGAGCAGTACTTC.

The genes are TRBV5-1 and TRBJ2-7, with 8 bases identical to TRBD1. This CDR3 contains 14 residues. Germline CDR1 is SGHRS and CDR2 is YFSETQ. V shed 4 bases and J 0 bases; nucleotides not matched to a gene: 3. Written as DNA, the CDR3 is TGCGCCAGCAGCGAACAGGGGGACTCCTACGAGCAGTACTTC. Its protein product is CASSEQGDSYEQYF.

The chain uses TRBV2 and TRBJ2-7; D uncertain. The CDR3 consists of 14 residues. CDR1 and CDR2 (germline): SNHLY, FYNNEI. Trimming left V 8 bases short and J 2 bases short, with 16 bases between. CDR3 DNA: TGTGCCAGCGAAGACTCTCCAAGCACCTACGAGCAGTACTTC. Its protein is CASEDSPSTYEQYF.

The chain is built from TRBV4-1 and TRBJ2-2, with a possible D match to TRBD2 (5 bases). CDR3 length equals 16 residues. Trimming took off 0 bases at V and 6 bases at J, with 14 bases between the two ends. Germline CDR1 reads MGHRA; CDR2 reads YSYEKL. The CDR3 nucleotides read TGCGCCAGCAGCCAAGATAGGTCGGCTAGCCCCGGGGAGCTGTTTTTT. Its protein is CASSQDRSASPGELFF.

V usage is TRBV21-1 and J usage is TRBJ2-5; the table assigns TRBD1, which was not confirmed against the DNA. TRBV21-1 is marked as a pseudogene. The CDR3 contains 15 residues. The CDR3 nucleotides read TGTGCCAGCAGCAACTCGTCCAGGGCAGAAGAGACCCAGTACTTC. Its protein is CASSNSSRAEETQYF.

This clone was recorded a few times. The chain links TRBV6-5 to TRBJ2-7, with 10 bases that match TRBD1. Germline V lookup: CDR1 MNHEY, CDR2 SVGAGI. The CDR3 loop spans 15 amino acids. The trim removed 2 bases at V and 4 bases at J, leaving 5 bases unmatched. The CDR3 nucleotides are TGTGCCAGCAGTTACGGCCCGGGACAGGGGTACGAGCAGTACTTC. It translates to CASSYGPGQGYEQYF.

The chain links TRBV30 to TRBJ2-7, with 7 bases aligning to TRBD2. This CDR3 region has 14 residues. V lost 0 bases and J lost 6; bases outside the gene matches: 8. Germline V lookup: CDR1 GTSNPN, CDR2 SVGIG (reference sequence). CDR3 loop: CAWSVGRESTEQYF. The CDR3 DNA follows: TGTGCCTGGAGTGTAGGGAGGGAGTCCACCGAGCAGTACTTC.

Details on this clone: Additional DNA sequences in this sample encode the identical CDR3. V and J are TRBV6-1 and TRBJ1-1, with D perhaps TRBD1 (6 bases). The germline V gene has CDR1 MNHNS and CDR2 SASEGT. V was trimmed by 3 bases and J by 4 bases, leaving 15 bases between them. The CDR3 is made up of 15 amino acids. The CDR3: CASSESQGPGTEAFF. CDR3 sequence (DNA): TGTGCCAGCAGTGAGTCTCAGGGGCCGGGCACTGAAGCTTTCTTT.

The rearrangement links TRBV7-2 to TRBJ2-7; TRBD1 matches at 7 bases. The CDR3 is 13 amino acids. Germline assignment: CDR1 SGHTA and CDR2 FQGNSA. J gave up 3 bases and V 6 bases, and 5 bases lay outside the gene matches. The chain's CDR3 is CASRNRDSYEQYF. Written as DNA, the CDR3 is TGTGCCAGCAGAAACCGGGACAGCTACGAGCAGTACTTC.

The V gene is TRBV28, the J gene TRBJ1-1; tentative D call: TRBD1 (5 bases). The CDR3 totals 14 residues. The germline CDR1 and CDR2 sequences are MDHEN and SYDVKM. With 5 bases removed from V and 4 bases from J, the gap between germline ends came to 14 bases. CDR3 sequence reads: CASSLTAGRTEAFF. In DNA form, the CDR3 reads TGTGCCAGCAGTCTTACAGCAGGGCGCACTGAAGCTTTCTTT.

The rearrangement uses TRBV7-2 and TRBJ2-7; D gene unclear. The CDR3 extends over 11 amino acids. Trimming took off 1 base at V and 6 bases at J, with 4 bases between the two ends. In germline, CDR1 is SGHTA, CDR2 FQGNSA. CDR3 amino acids: CASSLVVEQYF. The DNA of the CDR3 is TGTGCCAGCAGCTTAGTCGTCGAGCAGTACTTC.